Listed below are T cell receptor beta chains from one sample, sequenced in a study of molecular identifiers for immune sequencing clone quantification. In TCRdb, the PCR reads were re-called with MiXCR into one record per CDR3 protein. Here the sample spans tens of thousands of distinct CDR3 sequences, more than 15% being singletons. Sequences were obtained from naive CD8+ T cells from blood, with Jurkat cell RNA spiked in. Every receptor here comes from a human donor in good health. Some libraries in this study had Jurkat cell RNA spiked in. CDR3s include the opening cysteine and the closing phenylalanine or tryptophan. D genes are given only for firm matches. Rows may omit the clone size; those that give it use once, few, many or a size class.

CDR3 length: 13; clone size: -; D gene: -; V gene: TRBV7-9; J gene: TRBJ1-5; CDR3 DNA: TGTGCCAGCAGCCCCCGGGGAAGTCAGCCCCAGCATTTT; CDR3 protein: CASSPRGSQPQHF
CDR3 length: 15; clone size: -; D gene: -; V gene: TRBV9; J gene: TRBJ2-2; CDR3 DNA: TGTGCCAGCAGCAGTTGGGACATCAACACCGGGGAGCTGTTTTTT; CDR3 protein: CASSSWDINTGELFF
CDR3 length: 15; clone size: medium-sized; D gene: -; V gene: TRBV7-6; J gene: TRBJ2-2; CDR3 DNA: TGTGCCAGCAGCTCCCACGATAAAAACACCGGGGAGCTGTTTTTT; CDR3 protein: CASSSHDKNTGELFF
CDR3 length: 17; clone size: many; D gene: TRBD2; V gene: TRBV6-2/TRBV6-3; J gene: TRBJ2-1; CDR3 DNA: TGTGCCAGCAGTCAAACACTAGCGGGAGTGGACATTAATGAGCAGTTCTTC; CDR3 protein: CASSQTLAGVDINEQFF
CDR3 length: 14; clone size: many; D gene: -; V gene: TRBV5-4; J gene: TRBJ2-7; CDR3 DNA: TGTGCCAGCAGCCCATGGGGTTCGGCGTACGAGCAGTACTTC; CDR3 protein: CASSPWGSAYEQYF
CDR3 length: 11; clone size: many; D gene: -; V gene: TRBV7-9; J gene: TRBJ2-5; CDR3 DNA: TGTGCCAGCAGCGTCCAAGAGACCCAGTACTTC; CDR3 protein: CASSVQETQYF
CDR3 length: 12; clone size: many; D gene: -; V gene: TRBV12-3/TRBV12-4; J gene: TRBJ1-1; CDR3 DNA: TGTGCCAGCAGTTGGGTGCGCACTGAAGCTTTCTTT; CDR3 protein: CASSWVRTEAFF
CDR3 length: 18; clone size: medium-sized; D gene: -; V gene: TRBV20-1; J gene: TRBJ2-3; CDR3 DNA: TGCAGTGCTAGAGATTCCGAAGGGGGGGCCCCTCTCACAGATACGCAGTATTTT; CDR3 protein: CSARDSEGGAPLTDTQYF
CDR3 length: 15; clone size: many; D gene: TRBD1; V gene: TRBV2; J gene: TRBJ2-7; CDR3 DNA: TGTGCCAGCAGTGCAGACAGGGCTTACTCCTACGAGCAGTACTTC; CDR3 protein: CASSADRAYSYEQYF
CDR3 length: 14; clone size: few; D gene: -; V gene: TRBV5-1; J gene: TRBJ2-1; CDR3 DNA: TGCGCCAGCACCGGGGGGCGCAAACTCGTTGAGCAGTTCTTC; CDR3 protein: CASTGGRKLVEQFF
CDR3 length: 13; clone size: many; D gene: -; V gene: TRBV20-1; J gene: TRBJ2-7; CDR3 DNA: TGCAGTGCTAGAGAGGGGAGCTCCTACGAGCAGTACTTC; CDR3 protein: CSAREGSSYEQYF
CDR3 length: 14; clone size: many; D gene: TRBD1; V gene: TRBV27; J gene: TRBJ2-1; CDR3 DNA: TGTGCCAGCAAAGTGGGGACAGGGGGCCGGGAGCAGTTCTTC; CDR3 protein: CASKVGTGGREQFF
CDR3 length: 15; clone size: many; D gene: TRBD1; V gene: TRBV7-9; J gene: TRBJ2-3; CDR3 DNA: TGTGCCAGCAGCGGGAGGACAGGGTTGACAGATACGCAGTATTTT; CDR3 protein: CASSGRTGLTDTQYF
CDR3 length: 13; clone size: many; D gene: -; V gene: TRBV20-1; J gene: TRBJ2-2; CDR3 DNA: TGCAGTGTTCCGGACGGAGGGACCGGGGAGCTGTTTTTT; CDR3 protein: CSVPDGGTGELFF
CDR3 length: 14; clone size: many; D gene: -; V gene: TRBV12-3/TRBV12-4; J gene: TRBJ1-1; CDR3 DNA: TGTGCCAGCAGTCCTGGGACGGGGAGAACTGAAGCTTTCTTT; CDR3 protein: CASSPGTGRTEAFF
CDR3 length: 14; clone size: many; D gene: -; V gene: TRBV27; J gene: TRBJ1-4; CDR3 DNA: TGTGCCAGCAGTTTGGGGAGGATGGGTGAAAAACTGTTTTTT; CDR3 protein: CASSLGRMGEKLFF
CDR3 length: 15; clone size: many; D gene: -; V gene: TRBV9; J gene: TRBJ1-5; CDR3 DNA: TGTGCCAGCAGCCTTGGGGGCGGCATAAATCAGCCCCAGCATTTT; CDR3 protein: CASSLGGGINQPQHF